Listed below are T cell receptor beta chains from one sample, sequenced in a study of cytotoxic CD8 clonotypes in ibrutinib-treated CLL. The repertoire was sequenced with immunoSEQ multiplex PCR; TCRdb's copy has only in-frame clones and lacks some. The sample lists about 300,000 clones, about 72% seen once, with 5.6% in the top ten. The sample consisted of PBMCs, taken at disease progression, from a patient treated with ibrutinib. These receptors originate from a human donor with chronic lymphocytic leukemia. Both conserved end residues are part of each CDR3. D genes are given only for firm matches. Clone size is given for some rows only: seen once, a few or many times, or a class if the clone is expanded.

CDR3 DNA	CDR3 protein	V gene	D gene	J gene	clone size
TGTGCCAGTGGAACAGGGGAGGCAACTAATGAAAAACTGTTTTTT	CASGTGEATNEKLFF	TRBV19	TRBD1	TRBJ1-4	-
TGTGCCAGCAGCTTAGCGGGACGGAGTAATGAAAAACTGTTTTTT	CASSLAGRSNEKLFF	TRBV7-2	-	TRBJ1-4	-
TGTGCCAGTAGTATAGATGAGGGTGGTCAGCCCCAGCATTTT	CASSIDEGGQPQHF	TRBV19	-	TRBJ1-5	-
TGTGCCAGCAGGGCGGGAGCTAACTATGGCTACACCTTC	CASRAGANYGYTF	TRBV2	-	TRBJ1-2	-
TGTGCCAGCAGTACCGTACAGGGGACTGAAGCTTTCTTT	CASSTVQGTEAFF	TRBV6-5	TRBD1	TRBJ1-1	-
TGTGCCAGCAGTTTAATTCTAGCGGGACCCTCAGATACGCAGTATTTT	CASSLILAGPSDTQYF	TRBV28	TRBD2	TRBJ2-3	-
TGTGCCAGCAATCGGGACACCCTAATTCAGCCCCAGCATTTT	CASNRDTLIQPQHF	TRBV6-1	-	TRBJ1-5	-
TGCGCCAGCAGCTCCCTAGGACAGGTGACTAACTATGGCTACACCTTC	CASSSLGQVTNYGYTF	TRBV5-1	TRBD1	TRBJ1-2	-
TGTGCCAGCAGCTTAGCCGGGGGATTTGATCAGCCCCAGCATTTT	CASSLAGGFDQPQHF	TRBV7-9	-	TRBJ1-5	-
TGTGCCAGCAGCTTGGACAGTACAGGGGAGCAGTTCTTC	CASSLDSTGEQFF	TRBV7-9	-	TRBJ2-1	once
TGTGCCAGCAGCTTATCTAGGGGAGTGAACGAGCAGTACTTC	CASSLSRGVNEQYF	TRBV7-9	-	TRBJ2-7	-
TGTGCCAGCTCCCATAGGACTAGTTCCTACAATGAGCAGTTCTTC	CASSHRTSSYNEQFF	TRBV18	TRBD2	TRBJ2-1	few
TGTGCCAGCAGCTCCACCCGGACAGGGGGGATCGAGCAGTACTTC	CASSSTRTGGIEQYF	TRBV7-9	TRBD1	TRBJ2-7	-
TGTGCCAGCAGCGGGTACACCGGGGAGCTGTTTTTT	CASSGYTGELFF	TRBV9	-	TRBJ2-2	-
TGTGCCATCAGTGAGGTTTGGGAGGGCGTCCACGAGCAGTACTTC	CAISEVWEGVHEQYF	TRBV10-3	TRBD2	TRBJ2-7	-
TGTGCCACCAGCAGATCCTTCCGGGGGAGCGGACGCTCCTACAATGAGCAGTTCTTC	CATSRSFRGSGRSYNEQFF	TRBV15	-	TRBJ2-1	-
TGCGCCAGCAGCCAAGTGGGGGTGGGCACTGAAGCTTTCTTT	CASSQVGVGTEAFF	TRBV4-1	-	TRBJ1-1	few
TGTGCCAGCAGCTTAGTATACAGGCTCAACACCATATATTTT	CASSLVYRLNTIYF	TRBV7-9	-	TRBJ1-3	few
TGCGCCAGCAGCTTGGAAGGACGGGATTCACCCCTCCACTTT	CASSLEGRDSPLHF	TRBV5-1	-	TRBJ1-6	-
TGTGCCAGTAGTTTGCTTCCCGGACTAGCGTACCCGAACACCGGGGAGCTGTTTTTT	CASSLLPGLAYPNTGELFF	TRBV19	TRBD2	TRBJ2-2	once
TGTGCCAGCAGTGAGGGGGGGTTGGGTCAGCCCCAGCATTTT	CASSEGGLGQPQHF	TRBV25-1	-	TRBJ1-5	-